The present T cell receptor (beta chain) was sequenced within a study of blood T cell repertoires in COVID-19 (TCRdb year 2020). Notes on the research overall: Samples covering the acute and convalescent phases of COVID-19 were provided by collaborators in the United States, Italy and Spain. Subjects who had been exposed to COVID-19, were actively infected with it, or had recovered from it provided the deeply sampled blood TCRbeta repertoires that made up the dataset. Sample metadata almost always included a de-identified subject ID, COVID-19 status, age in years and sex. The prospective study material was composed of cDNA or gDNA derived from T cells, B-cell-depleted T cells, or PBMCs. A freely available public database, intended as a resource for researchers studying the immune response to SARS-CoV-2, is where the repertoires were released. Where available, HLA class I and class II types were taken from metadata supplied by the sample provider and were not determined by assay-based typing. The samples were drawn from two sources: the first 160 participants of the ongoing ImmuneRACE study, and 950 to 1,500 subjects contributed by 6 global collaborators. The investigation overall reported the following: How much clinical and demographic metadata was included differed by source and by participant, and the metadata was provided uncurated.

At one collaborating source in Seattle, patients were enrolled during active infection and were followed longitudinally through the course of disease. The collaborating institutions used their own protocols to collect whole blood in K2EDTA tubes. For TCRbeta analysis, collaborator samples were shipped as frozen whole blood, as isolated PBMCs, or as DNA extracted from either sample type. TCRbeta CDR3 regions were amplified from genomic DNA by means of the immunoSEQ Assay, a bias-controlled multiplex PCR. Concerning the study's data processing: Within the assay, amplification of reference gene primers was used to estimate how many nucleated cells each sample contained. To quantify the absolute abundance of each unique TCRbeta CDR3 rearrangement, sequence reads were collapsed and filtered. For each sample, productive Simpson clonality was calculated as the square root of Simpson's diversity index across productive rearrangements. This is the immuneACCESS table as TCRdb keeps it, with only in-frame sequences that have V and J called. A part of the clones is gone; compared with another copy, unresolved V genes explain less than half, and the rest is unexplained. That table supplies the V and J calls and clone size; D and trimming were determined from the DNA. The sample table shows around 77,000 clones, and roughly 83% are seen once. About 6.9% of the sample goes to the ten largest clones.

Points on this clone: Its antigen remains undetermined. No base qualities exist here, and no much larger clone lies one base off it.

The germline V gene gives CDR1 as KGHDR and CDR2 as SFDVKD. The CDR3 contains 14 residues, cysteine and phenylalanine counted. Of all the DNA, just the CDR3 is kept, 42 bases in frame from base 1. For this chain, trimming is 3 bases at the V end and 3 bases at the J end, and the number of junction bases without a gene match is 2. The sample taken for sequencing was peripheral blood. The chain is made from TRBV24-1 and TRBJ1-1, with TRBD1 identical over 8 junction bases. The TCR sequence derives from a man aged 25-45 years with COVID-19, enrolled during active disease. The DNA sequence reads TGTGCCACCAGTGATGGACAGGGTTACACTGAAGCTTTCTTT. The translation is CATSDGQGYTEAFF.